The 29 T cell receptor beta chains reported below all come from one sample, sequenced in a study of untreated major depressive disorder. Study outcomes and limitations: TRBV05-01 (Vbeta 5.1) usage was higher in CD4+ T cells of depressed patients than controls.

TCRdb keeps only in-frame clones here, not all; method: immunoSEQ multiplex PCR. The table records under 15,000 clones, roughly 91% of them present only once. These receptors lack a known antigen. Material: CD4+ T cells from PBMCs. All receptors derive from a young man with major depressive disorder.

The J gene is TRBJ2-1, the V gene TRBV6-5, with D unclear. V was cut by 6 bases and J by 0 bases, with 6 bases left in between. In germline, CDR1 is MNHEY, CDR2 SVGAGI. The CDR3 spans 13 residues. The CDR3 is CASRESSYNEQFF. The CDR3 bases are TGTGCCAGCAGAGAGAGCTCCTACAATGAGCAGTTCTTC.

The rearrangement joins TRBV19 to TRBJ1-5; D gene unclear. Per the germline V gene, CDR1 is LNHDA and CDR2 is SQIVND (reference sequence). Trimming left V 3 bases short and J 1 base short, with 7 bases between. CDR3 length equals 14 residues. As DNA, the CDR3 is TGTGCCAGTAGTATCTATGGGAGCAATCAGCCCCAGCATTTT. This translates into CASSIYGSNQPQHF.

The chain combines TRBV7-9 with TRBJ2-7; the D gene is possibly TRBD1 (7 bases). Germline assignment: CDR1 SEHNR and CDR2 FQNEAQ (reference sequence). Trimming took off 5 bases at V and 6 bases at J, with 11 bases between the two ends. The CDR3 runs to 12 residues. The CDR3 protein is CASSGGGGEQYF. For the CDR3, the DNA is TGTGCCAGCAGCGGAGGGGGCGGCGAGCAGTACTTC.

DNA of the CDR3: TGTGCCAGCAGCGCCATCGACAGGGAAGGAGGCTACACCTTC. Translation gives CASSAIDREGGYTF. The chain combines TRBV7-9 with TRBJ1-2, with 7 bases fitting TRBD1. The CDR3 consists of 14 residues. Germline V gene data show CDR1 as SEHNR and CDR2 as FQNEAQ (reference sequence). With 5 bases clipped from V and 8 bases from J, the junction kept 11 bases outside the gene matches.

The chain uses TRBV28 and TRBJ1-3; D not resolved. The CDR3 length is 12 residues. Trimming cost V 3 bases and J 6 bases, with 6 bases left between them. The germline V gene encodes CDR1 MDHEN and CDR2 SYDVKM. CDR3 sequence reads: CASSFLENTIYF. DNA for the CDR3: TGTGCCAGCAGTTTTCTAGAAAACACCATATATTTT.

The rearrangement uses TRBV5-1 and TRBJ1-3; maybe TRBD1 (5 bases). This CDR3 has 15 residues. Germline assignment: CDR1 SGHRS and CDR2 YFSETQ. V was cut by 3 bases and J by 0 bases, with 10 bases left in between. CDR3 region: CASSSGQNSGNTIYF. The CDR3 DNA sequence: TGCGCCAGCAGCTCCGGACAAAACTCTGGAAACACCATATATTTT.

This chain connects TRBV7-2 to TRBJ2-2; 8 nucleotides match TRBD2. The ends lost 2 bases at V and 3 bases at J; junction bases unmatched: 2. This CDR3 is built from 15 residues. CDR1 and CDR2 from the germline V gene are SGHTA and FQGNSA. CDR3 bases: TGTGCCAGCAGCTTACGGACTAGCTACACCGGGGAGCTGTTTTTT. As protein: CASSLRTSYTGELFF. The full variable domain, completed using reference TRBV7-2 and TRBJ2-2, is GAGVSQSPSNKVTEKGKDVELRCDPISGHTALYWYRQSLGQGLEFLIYFQGNSAPDKSGLPSDRFSAERTGGSVSTLTIQRTQQEDSAVYLCASSLRTSYTGELFFGEGSRLTVL.

The rearrangement joins TRBV4-1 to TRBJ2-7; the D gene is possibly TRBD1 (5 bases). CDR1 is MGHRA, CDR2 YSYEKL, per germline. Trimming removed 1 base at V and 4 bases at J, with 14 bases between. The CDR3 covers 15 residues. The CDR3 here is CASSQGEGAAYEQYF. The CDR3 nucleotides read TGCGCCAGCAGCCAAGGAGAAGGGGCTGCGTACGAGCAGTACTTC.

The V gene is TRBV14, the J gene TRBJ1-6; D not resolved. V was clipped by 3 bases and J by 7 bases, with 7 bases between them. The germline V gene has CDR1 SGHDN and CDR2 FVKESK. The CDR3 contains 13 residues. The CDR3, as DNA: TGTGCCAGCAGCCAGGATCGGAATTCACCCCTCCACTTT. Translating it yields CASSQDRNSPLHF.

The chain uses TRBV30 and TRBJ1-6; D is unclear. The CDR3 has 16 residues. Germline V CDR1 and CDR2: GTSNPN, SVGIG (reference sequence). Trimming shortened V by 0 bases and J by 9 bases, and 18 bases separated the two germline ends. The CDR3 DNA reads as TGTGCCTGGAGTGTACGGCCGGGTTTGAAAGGTTCACCCCTCCACTTT. Translating gives CAWSVRPGLKGSPLHF.

The rearrangement joins TRBV7-9 to TRBJ1-2; D is uncertain. The CDR3 is made up of 14 amino acids. Germline CDR1 reads SEHNR; CDR2 reads FQNEAQ (reference sequence). The germline V and J ends were trimmed by 4 bases and 2 bases, with 11 bases remaining between them. CDR3: CASSSSRVNYGYTF. The CDR3 bases are TGTGCCAGCAGCTCGAGTCGAGTCAACTATGGCTACACCTTC.

CDR3 in amino acids: CASSLVGDHTEAFF. CDR3 sequence (DNA): TGCGCCAGCAGCTTGGTAGGGGATCACACTGAAGCTTTCTTT. The gene calls are TRBV5-1 and TRBJ1-1; D is perhaps TRBD1 (5 bases). The germline V gene has CDR1 SGHRS and CDR2 YFSETQ. Trimming removed 0 bases at V and 3 bases at J, with 9 bases between. The CDR3 spans 14 residues. Based on the CDR3 plus reference TRBV5-1 and TRBJ1-1, the full variable domain is KAGVTQTPRYLIKTRGQQVTLSCSPISGHRSVSWYQQTPGQGLQFLFEYFSETQRNKGNFPGRFSGRQFSNSRSEMNVSTLELGDSALYLCASSLVGDHTEAFFGQGTRLTVV.

V usage is TRBV6-6 and J usage is TRBJ2-7; 8 bases agree with TRBD1. The CDR3 covers 13 residues. After removal of 7 bases from V and 3 bases from J, the junction contained 5 bases not matched to a gene. Per the germline V gene, CDR1 is MNHNY and CDR2 is SVGAGI (reference sequence). CDR3 amino acids: CASTPDRVYEQYF. Written as DNA, the CDR3 is TGTGCCAGCACTCCGGACAGGGTCTACGAGCAGTACTTC.

This chain connects TRBV15 to TRBJ2-2, with 9 nucleotides matching TRBD1. CDR1 and CDR2 (germline): LNHNV, YYDKDF (reference sequence). Trimming at V came to 0 bases and at J to 11 bases, leaving 7 bases not matched to a gene. The CDR3 totals 15 residues. In nucleotides, the CDR3 is TGTGCCACCAGCAGAGATGGGACAGGGAGGTTTGAGCTGTTTTTT. This codes for CATSRDGTGRFELFF.

The rearrangement uses TRBV2 and TRBJ2-2; perhaps TRBD2 as D (6 bases). V was shortened by 7 bases and J by 6 bases, with 9 bases between the two germline ends. The length of the CDR3 is 12 residues. CDR1 and CDR2 from the germline V gene are SNHLY and FYNNEI. The CDR3 loop reads CASIASAGELFF. Here the CDR3 DNA reads TGTGCCAGCATTGCTAGCGCCGGGGAGCTGTTTTTT.

The chain employs TRBV6-1 and TRBJ1-6; D is perhaps TRBD1 (6 bases). The CDR3 spans 19 residues. Between the trimmed V and J ends, which lost 2 bases and 10 bases, there was a span of 27 bases. Germline V gives CDR1 MNHNS, CDR2 SASEGT. In nucleotides, the CDR3 is TGTGCCAGCAGTGAATCTTTTGGGGGGGGCCGGGGGGTACGGTCACCCCTCCACTTT. Translating gives CASSESFGGGRGVRSPLHF.

This clone appeared once. V and J are TRBV7-9 and TRBJ1-4; D might be TRBD1 (6 bases). Germline assignment: CDR1 SEHNR and CDR2 FQNEAQ (reference sequence). V shed 5 bases and J shed 0 bases, with 22 bases lying between them. The CDR3 length is 19 residues. CDR3 sequence: CASSGGSRGAKATNEKLFF. CDR3 DNA: TGTGCCAGCAGCGGCGGGTCCCGGGGGGCAAAAGCAACTAATGAAAAACTGTTTTTT. The variable domain in full, completed from reference TRBV7-9 and TRBJ1-4, reads DTGVSQNPRHKITKRGQNVTFRCDPISEHNRLYWYRQTLGQGPEFLTYFQNEAQLEKSRLLSDRFSAERPKGSFSTLEIQRTEQGDSAMYLCASSGGSRGAKATNEKLFFGSGTQLSVL.

The chain couples TRBV6-1 to TRBJ2-1; D assignment may be TRBD1 or TRBD2 (5 bases each). V was pared by 4 bases and J by 12 bases, with 13 bases between. The CDR3 covers 12 residues. Germline V gives CDR1 MNHNS, CDR2 SASEGT. The CDR3 bases are TGTGCCAGCAGTGTCCTGATGGGGACGCAGTTCTTC. Protein product: CASSVLMGTQFF.

V and J are TRBV28 and TRBJ1-2, with a weak D call TRBD1 (5 bases). The ends were cut back, 9 bases at V and 4 bases at J, with 12 bases in the middle. The germline V gene has CDR1 MDHEN and CDR2 SYDVKM. The CDR3 spans 12 residues. CDR3 sequence (DNA): TGTGCCAGTTCACAGGAGGCCTATGGCTACACCTTC. As protein: CASSQEAYGYTF.

The chain is built from TRBV7-9 and TRBJ2-7; D gene ambiguous. Germline lookup yields CDR1 SEHNR and CDR2 FQNEAQ (reference sequence). CDR3 length equals 14 residues. V was trimmed by 4 bases and J by 2 bases, leaving 12 bases between them. Here the CDR3 reads CASSSGLAAYEQYF. CDR3 sequence (DNA): TGTGCCAGCAGCTCCGGATTAGCCGCCTACGAGCAGTACTTC.

This clone was seen a few times. The V gene is TRBV4-2, the J gene TRBJ1-6; D is unclear. The CDR3 has 15 residues. V was cut by 5 bases and J by 6 bases, with 14 bases left in between. The germline V gene has CDR1 LGHNA and CDR2 YNFKEQ. CDR3 sequence: CASSEPTRPNSPLHF. In nucleotides, the CDR3 is TGTGCCAGCAGCGAACCGACAAGGCCTAATTCACCCCTCCACTTT.

DNA of the CDR3: TGTGCCAGCAGTTACGCGGGTAGGGATGAAAAACTGTTTTTT. Its protein product is CASSYAGRDEKLFF. V usage is TRBV6-6 and J usage is TRBJ1-4, with unresolved D. The germline V gene encodes CDR1 MNHNY and CDR2 SVGAGI (reference sequence). There are 14 residues in the CDR3. V lost 2 bases to trimming and J lost 6 bases, with 10 bases between them.

This sequence joins TRBV27 and TRBJ2-5, with D possibly being TRBD2 (5 bases). The ends were cut back, 2 bases at V and 0 bases at J, with 13 bases in the middle. The CDR3 covers 16 residues. Germline V lookup: CDR1 MNHEY, CDR2 SMNVEV (reference sequence). The CDR3 spells CASSLMSGEHQETQYF. CDR3 bases: TGTGCCAGCAGTTTAATGTCTGGGGAGCACCAAGAGACCCAGTACTTC.

This sequence joins TRBV5-1 and TRBJ1-1; D unclear. With 4 bases removed from V and 1 base from J, the gap between germline ends came to 8 bases. Germline V gives CDR1 SGHRS, CDR2 YFSETQ. The CDR3 extends over 13 amino acids. CDR3 bases: TGCGCCAGCAGCCAAGACCCGAACACTGAAGCTTTCTTT. Protein: CASSQDPNTEAFF.

The chain has TRBV28 and TRBJ1-4, with a weak D call TRBD1 (5 bases). V was trimmed by 5 bases and J by 3 bases, leaving 16 bases between them. From germline, CDR1 is MDHEN and CDR2 SYDVKM. The CDR3 is 16 amino acids. Written as DNA, the CDR3 is TGTGCCAGCAGTAGCCCAGTCGGGGGAGCTAATGAAAAACTGTTTTTT. It yields the protein CASSSPVGGANEKLFF. The full variable domain, its missing parts supplied by reference TRBV28 and TRBJ1-4, is DVKVTQSSRYLVKRTGEKVFLECVQDMDHENMFWYRQDPGLGLRLIYFSYDVKMKEKGDIPEGYSVSREKKERFSLILESASTNQTSMYLCASSSPVGGANEKLFFGSGTQLSVL.

CDR3 in amino acids: CATSRDQTGGAFF. The CDR3 DNA follows: TGTGCCACCAGCAGAGACCAGACGGGGGGAGCTTTCTTT. This chain connects TRBV15 to TRBJ1-1; weak D call: TRBD1 (5 bases). CDR1 and CDR2 from the germline V gene are LNHNV and YYDKDF (reference sequence). V was shortened by 0 bases and J by 10 bases, with 12 bases between the two germline ends. This CDR3 spans 13 amino acids. Complete variable domain (other parts from reference TRBV15 and TRBJ1-1): DAMVIQNPRYQVTQFGKPVTLSCSQTLNHNVMYWYQQKSSQAPKLLFHYYDKDFNNEADTPDNFQSRRPNTSFCFLDIRSPGLGDTAMYLCATSRDQTGGAFFGQGTRLTVV.

This sequence joins TRBV18 and TRBJ1-4; D possibly corresponds to TRBD1 (6 bases). Germline CDR1 reads KGHSH; CDR2 reads LQKENI. V lost 3 bases, J lost 8 bases, and 10 bases lay in between. The CDR3 is made up of 13 amino acids. For the CDR3, the DNA is TGTGCCAGCTCACCGGGGGCGAACGAAAAACTGTTTTTT. This codes for CASSPGANEKLFF.

The sample holds one count of this clone. This sequence joins TRBV7-9 and TRBJ2-2, with 7 bases fitting TRBD1. The V gene end was trimmed by 5 bases and the J gene end by 0 bases; junction bases not matched to a gene: 9. The CDR3 consists of 17 residues. Germline CDR1 is SEHNR and CDR2 is FQNEAQ (reference sequence). Here the CDR3 DNA reads TGTGCCAGCAGCCTCCTTTCCGGGACAGCGAACACCGGGGAGCTGTTTTTT. Its protein is CASSLLSGTANTGELFF. Filled out from reference TRBV7-9 and TRBJ2-2, the complete variable domain reads DTGVSQNPRHKITKRGQNVTFRCDPISEHNRLYWYRQTLGQGPEFLTYFQNEAQLEKSRLLSDRFSAERPKGSFSTLEIQRTEQGDSAMYLCASSLLSGTANTGELFFGEGSRLTVL.

The J gene is TRBJ1-5, the V gene TRBV2, with 9 bases that match TRBD1. This CDR3 spans 14 amino acids. Per germline, CDR1 SNHLY and CDR2 FYNNEI. V lost 3 bases, J lost 7 bases, and 4 bases stayed unmatched. CDR3 coding DNA: TGTGCCAGCAGTGATTACAGGGGGCTCCAGCCCCAGCATTTT. Protein: CASSDYRGLQPQHF.